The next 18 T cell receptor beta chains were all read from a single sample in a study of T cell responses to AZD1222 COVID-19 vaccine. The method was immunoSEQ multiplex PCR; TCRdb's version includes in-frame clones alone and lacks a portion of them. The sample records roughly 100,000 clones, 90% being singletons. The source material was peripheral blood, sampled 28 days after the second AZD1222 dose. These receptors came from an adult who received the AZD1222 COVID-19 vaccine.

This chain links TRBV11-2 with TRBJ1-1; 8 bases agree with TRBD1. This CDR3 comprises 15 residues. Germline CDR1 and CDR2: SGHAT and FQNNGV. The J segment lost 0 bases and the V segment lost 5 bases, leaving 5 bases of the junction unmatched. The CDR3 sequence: CASSPGTGLNTEAFF. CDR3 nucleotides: TGTGCCAGCAGCCCTGGGACAGGTTTGAACACTGAAGCTTTCTTT.

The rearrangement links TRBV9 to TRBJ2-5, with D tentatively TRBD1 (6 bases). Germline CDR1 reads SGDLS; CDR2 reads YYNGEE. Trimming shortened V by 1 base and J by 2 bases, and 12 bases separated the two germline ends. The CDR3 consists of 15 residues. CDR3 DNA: TGTGCCAGCAGCGTACGTCAAGGGGGTCAAGAGACCCAGTACTTC. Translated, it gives CASSVRQGGQETQYF. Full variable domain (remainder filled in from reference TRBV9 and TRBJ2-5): DSGVTQTPKHLITATGQRVTLRCSPRSGDLSVYWYQQSLDQGLQFLIQYYNGEERAKGNILERFSAQQFPDLHSELNLSSLELGDSALYFCASSVRQGGQETQYFGPGTRLLVL.

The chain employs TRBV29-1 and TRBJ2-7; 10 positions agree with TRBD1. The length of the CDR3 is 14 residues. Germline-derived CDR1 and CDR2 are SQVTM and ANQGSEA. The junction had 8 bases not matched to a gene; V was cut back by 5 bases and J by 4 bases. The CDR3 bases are TGCAGCGTTATCCCTTGGACAGGGGGTTACGAGCAGTACTTC. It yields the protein CSVIPWTGGYEQYF.

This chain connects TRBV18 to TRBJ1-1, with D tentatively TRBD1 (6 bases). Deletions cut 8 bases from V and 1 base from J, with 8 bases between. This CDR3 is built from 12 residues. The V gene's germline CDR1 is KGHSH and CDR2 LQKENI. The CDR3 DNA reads TGTGCCAGCCAGGACAGGAACACTGAAGCTTTCTTT. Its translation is CASQDRNTEAFF.

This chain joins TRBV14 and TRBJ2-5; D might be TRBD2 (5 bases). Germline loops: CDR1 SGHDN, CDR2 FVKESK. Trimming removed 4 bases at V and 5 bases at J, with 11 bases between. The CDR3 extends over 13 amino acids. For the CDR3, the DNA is TGTGCCAGCAGCCGGAGGACGTTGGAGACCCAGTACTTC. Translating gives CASSRRTLETQYF.

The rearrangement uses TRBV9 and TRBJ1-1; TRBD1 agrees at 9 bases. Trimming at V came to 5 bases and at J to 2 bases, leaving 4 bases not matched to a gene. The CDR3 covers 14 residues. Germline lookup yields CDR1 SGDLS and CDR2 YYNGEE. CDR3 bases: TGTGCCAGCAGTCAGACAGGGGGAAACACTGAAGCTTTCTTT. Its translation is CASSQTGGNTEAFF.

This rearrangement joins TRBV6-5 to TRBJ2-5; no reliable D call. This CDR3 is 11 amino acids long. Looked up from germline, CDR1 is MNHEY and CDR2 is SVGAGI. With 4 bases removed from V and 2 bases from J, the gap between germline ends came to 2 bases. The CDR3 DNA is TGTGCCAGCAGTTCTCAAGAGACCCAGTACTTC. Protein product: CASSSQETQYF.

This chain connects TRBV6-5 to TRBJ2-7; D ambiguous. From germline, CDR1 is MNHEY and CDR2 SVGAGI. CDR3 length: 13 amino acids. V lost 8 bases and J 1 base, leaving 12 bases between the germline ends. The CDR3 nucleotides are TGTGCCAGCGGGCGAACGGTTTCCTACGAGCAGTACTTC. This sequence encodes CASGRTVSYEQYF.

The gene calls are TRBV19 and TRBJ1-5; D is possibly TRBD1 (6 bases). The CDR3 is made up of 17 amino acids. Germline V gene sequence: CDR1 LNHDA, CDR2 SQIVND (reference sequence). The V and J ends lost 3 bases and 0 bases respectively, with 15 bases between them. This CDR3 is CASSIKRTAYSNQPQHF. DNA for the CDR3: TGTGCCAGTAGTATTAAAAGGACAGCTTATAGCAATCAGCCCCAGCATTTT.

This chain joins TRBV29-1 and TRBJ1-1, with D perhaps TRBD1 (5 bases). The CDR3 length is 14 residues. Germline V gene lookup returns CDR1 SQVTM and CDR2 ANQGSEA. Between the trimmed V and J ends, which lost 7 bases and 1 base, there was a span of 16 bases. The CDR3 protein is CSAKPGLRNTEAFF. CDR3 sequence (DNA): TGCAGCGCCAAACCGGGACTCAGGAACACTGAAGCTTTCTTT.

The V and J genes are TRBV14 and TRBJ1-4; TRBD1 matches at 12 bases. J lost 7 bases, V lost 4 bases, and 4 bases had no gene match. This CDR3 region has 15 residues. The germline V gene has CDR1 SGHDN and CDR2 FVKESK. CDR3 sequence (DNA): TGTGCCAGCAGCCCTCGGGACAGGGGGCCTGAAAAACTGTTTTTT. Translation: CASSPRDRGPEKLFF.

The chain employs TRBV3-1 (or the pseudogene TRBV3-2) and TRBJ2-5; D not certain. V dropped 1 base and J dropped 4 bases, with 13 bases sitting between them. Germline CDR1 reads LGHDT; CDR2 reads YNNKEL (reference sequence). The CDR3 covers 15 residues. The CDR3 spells CASSQGMEDLETQYF. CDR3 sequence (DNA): TGTGCCAGCAGCCAAGGGATGGAAGACCTAGAGACCCAGTACTTC.

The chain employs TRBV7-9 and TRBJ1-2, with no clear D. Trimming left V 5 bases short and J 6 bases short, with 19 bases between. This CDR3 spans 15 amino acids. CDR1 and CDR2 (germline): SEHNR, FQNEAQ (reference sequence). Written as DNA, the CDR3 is TGTGCCAGCAGCCCAGTTGTGGCCCAGGTGGATGGCTACACCTTC. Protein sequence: CASSPVVAQVDGYTF.

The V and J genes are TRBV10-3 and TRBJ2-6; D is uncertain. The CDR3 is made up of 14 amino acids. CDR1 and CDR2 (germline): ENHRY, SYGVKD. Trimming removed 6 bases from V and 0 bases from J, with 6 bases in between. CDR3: CAIRRNSGANVLTF. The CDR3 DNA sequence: TGTGCCATCAGGCGGAACTCTGGGGCCAACGTCCTGACTTTC.

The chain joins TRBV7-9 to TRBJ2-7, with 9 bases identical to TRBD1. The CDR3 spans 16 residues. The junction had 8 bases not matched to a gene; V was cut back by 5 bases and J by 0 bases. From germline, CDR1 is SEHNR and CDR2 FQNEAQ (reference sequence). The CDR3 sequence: CASSRRTGEGSYEQYF. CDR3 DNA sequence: TGTGCCAGCAGCCGTCGGACAGGGGAAGGCTCCTACGAGCAGTACTTC.

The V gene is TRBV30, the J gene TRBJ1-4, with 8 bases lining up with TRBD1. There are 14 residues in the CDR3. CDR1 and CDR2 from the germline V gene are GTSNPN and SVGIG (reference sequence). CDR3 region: CASKEGTGYEKLFF. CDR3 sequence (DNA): TGTGCTTCAAAGGAGGGGACAGGCTACGAAAAACTGTTTTTT.

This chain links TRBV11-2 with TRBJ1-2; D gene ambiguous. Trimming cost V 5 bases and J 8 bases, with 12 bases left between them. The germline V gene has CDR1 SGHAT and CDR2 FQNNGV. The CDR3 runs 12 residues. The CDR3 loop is CASSLSRLGYTF. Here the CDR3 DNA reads TGTGCCAGCAGCCTAAGCAGACTAGGCTACACCTTC.

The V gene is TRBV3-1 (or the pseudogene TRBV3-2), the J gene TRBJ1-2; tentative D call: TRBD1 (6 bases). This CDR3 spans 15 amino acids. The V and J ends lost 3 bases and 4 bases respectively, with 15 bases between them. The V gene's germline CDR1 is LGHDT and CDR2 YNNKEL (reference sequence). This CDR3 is CASSQGTHGFYGYTF. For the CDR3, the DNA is TGTGCCAGCAGCCAGGGGACACACGGCTTCTATGGCTACACCTTC.